The next 25 T cell receptor beta chains were all read from a single sample in a study of blood T cell repertoires in COVID-19. Generated by immunoSEQ multiplex PCR, the TCRdb table keeps only in-frame clones and is missing some. The sample lists approximately 170,000 clones, about 85% occurring once. The sequencing input was peripheral blood. The receptors here all came from a man in his 70s who had recovered from COVID-19.

This clone was seen a few times. The V gene is TRBV12-3 or TRBV12-4, the J gene TRBJ2-7; 9 nucleotides match TRBD1. The CDR3 extends over 12 amino acids. V gave up 8 bases and J gave up 5 bases; unmatched junction bases: 4. Here the CDR3 reads CASSTGGHEQYF. CDR3 in DNA: TGTGCCAGCTCGACAGGGGGGCACGAGCAGTACTTC.

The chain links TRBV27 to TRBJ1-5; tentatively, D is TRBD1 (6 bases). V was cut by 4 bases and J by 7 bases, with 11 bases left in between. The CDR3 is made up of 13 amino acids. Germline CDR1 reads MNHEY; CDR2 reads SMNVEV (reference sequence). The CDR3: CASSWTAEQPQHF. In DNA form, the CDR3 reads TGTGCCAGCAGTTGGACAGCCGAACAGCCCCAGCATTTT.

This rearrangement joins TRBV28 to TRBJ2-5, with 9 bases that match TRBD1. Germline CDR1 is MDHEN and CDR2 is SYDVKM. There are 16 residues in the CDR3. V lost 6 bases, J lost 1 base, and 9 bases stayed unmatched. CDR3 region: CASSSTGGSLQETQYF. The CDR3 nucleotides read TGTGCCAGCAGCTCAACAGGGGGCTCCCTCCAAGAGACCCAGTACTTC. Full variable domain (remainder filled in from reference TRBV28 and TRBJ2-5): DVKVTQSSRYLVKRTGEKVFLECVQDMDHENMFWYRQDPGLGLRLIYFSYDVKMKEKGDIPEGYSVSREKKERFSLILESASTNQTSMYLCASSSTGGSLQETQYFGPGTRLLVL.

The chain employs TRBV12-3 or TRBV12-4 and TRBJ1-2; no reliable D call. This CDR3 has 12 amino acids. V gave up 5 bases and J gave up 7 bases, with 11 bases separating them. The CDR3 protein is CASSPDRGGYTF. The CDR3 DNA follows: TGTGCCAGCAGTCCGGACCGGGGTGGCTACACCTTC.

The chain employs TRBV7-2 and TRBJ1-2; a possible D gene is TRBD1 (5 bases). The length of the CDR3 is 13 residues. CDR1 is SGHTA, CDR2 FQGNSA, per germline. The ends were cut back, 3 bases at V and 7 bases at J, with 12 bases in the middle. CDR3 bases: TGTGCCAGCAGCTTCGTAGGGGAAGGTGGCTACACCTTC. This gives the protein CASSFVGEGGYTF. Combining the CDR3 with reference TRBV7-2 and TRBJ1-2 gives the whole variable domain GAGVSQSPSNKVTEKGKDVELRCDPISGHTALYWYRQSLGQGLEFLIYFQGNSAPDKSGLPSDRFSAERTGGSVSTLTIQRTQQEDSAVYLCASSFVGEGGYTFGSGTRLTVV.

The table lists this clone with a few counts. The J gene is TRBJ1-1, the V gene TRBV19, with TRBD1 matching 10 bases. The CDR3 sequence is 16 residues long. Germline values: CDR1 LNHDA, CDR2 SQIVND (reference sequence). The V gene end was trimmed by 7 bases and the J gene end by 4 bases; junction bases not matched to a gene: 12. For the CDR3, the DNA is TGTGCCAGTACACAGGACAGGGGGTTTTGGTTCACTGAAGCTTTCTTT. It codes for CASTQDRGFWFTEAFF.

The J gene is TRBJ2-7, the V gene TRBV28, with 7 bases matching TRBD1. The CDR3 length is 13 residues. Germline CDR1 is MDHEN and CDR2 is SYDVKM. V lost 6 bases and J lost 4; bases outside the gene matches: 6. CDR3 nucleotides: TGTGCCAGCAGAGTGGGACAGATTTACGAGCAGTACTTC. Translating it yields CASRVGQIYEQYF.

This clone was recorded once. As DNA, the CDR3 is TGTGCCAGCAGCTTCACCGGGACAGCCCAAGAGACCCAGTACTTC. Encoded protein: CASSFTGTAQETQYF. J is TRBJ2-5 and V is TRBV7-9, with 7 bases aligning to TRBD1. Germline CDR1 SEHNR, CDR2 FQNEAQ (reference sequence). The CDR3 has 15 residues. With V trimmed by 3 bases and J by 1 base, 5 bases remained unmatched.

The V gene is TRBV2, the J gene TRBJ2-3, with TRBD1 matching 7 bases. Germline V gene sequence: CDR1 SNHLY, CDR2 FYNNEI. The CDR3 has 14 amino acids. V lost 7 bases, J lost 0 bases, and 4 bases stayed unmatched. The CDR3 loop is CASMGQTSTDTQYF. Written as DNA, the CDR3 is TGTGCCAGCATGGGACAGACTAGCACAGATACGCAGTATTTT.

This chain uses TRBV5-1 with TRBJ2-7; 7 positions agree with TRBD2. V lost 0 bases to trimming and J lost 5 bases; unmatched junction nucleotides: 5. This CDR3 is 14 amino acids long. CDR1 is SGHRS, CDR2 YFSETQ, per germline. CDR3 DNA: TGCGCCAGCAGCTTGGAGCGCGGGAGCAACGAGCAGTACTTC. Its translation is CASSLERGSNEQYF. The complete variable domain, with remaining parts taken from reference TRBV5-1 and TRBJ2-7, reads KAGVTQTPRYLIKTRGQQVTLSCSPISGHRSVSWYQQTPGQGLQFLFEYFSETQRNKGNFPGRFSGRQFSNSRSEMNVSTLELGDSALYLCASSLERGSNEQYFGPGTRLTVT.

V usage is TRBV4-1 and J usage is TRBJ2-1; D is possibly TRBD2 (7 bases). Per germline, CDR1 MGHRA and CDR2 YSYEKL. The CDR3 runs 19 residues. Between the trimmed V and J ends, which lost 1 base and 0 bases, there was a span of 19 bases. The CDR3 is CASSQGRGGRSSSYNEQFF. The DNA for the CDR3 is TGCGCCAGCAGCCAAGGGAGGGGGGGAAGATCAAGCTCCTACAATGAGCAGTTCTTC.

This chain uses TRBV7-3 with TRBJ2-1; 7 bases are shared with TRBD1. Trimming cost V 1 base and J 2 bases; bases outside gene matches: 2. This CDR3 spans 15 amino acids. The V gene's germline CDR1 is SGHTA and CDR2 FQGTGA. The CDR3 bases are TGTGCCAGCAGCTTAAACCAGGGGGCCTACAATGAGCAGTTCTTC. Protein: CASSLNQGAYNEQFF.

The chain combines TRBV5-1 with TRBJ2-2, with a possible D match to TRBD1 (6 bases). V was cut by 1 base and J by 5 bases, with 6 bases left in between. Germline V gene sequence: CDR1 SGHRS, CDR2 YFSETQ. CDR3 length equals 13 residues. The CDR3 reads CASSLTGTGELFF. For the CDR3, the DNA is TGCGCCAGCAGCTTGACAGGGACCGGGGAGCTGTTTTTT.

The chain carries TRBV20-1 and TRBJ2-3, with unresolved D. The CDR3 loop spans 12 amino acids. The V gene's germline CDR1 is DFQATT and CDR2 SNEGSKA (reference sequence). Deletions cut 3 bases from V and 4 bases from J, with 8 bases between. The CDR3 reads CSASMAADTQYF. CDR3 in DNA: TGCAGTGCTAGTATGGCAGCAGATACGCAGTATTTT.

In DNA form, the CDR3 reads TGTGCCAGCAGTAGAACACCACGGACAGGGCGTACAAATCAGCCCCAGCATTTT. Translated: CASSRTPRTGRTNQPQHF. The V call is TRBV27, the J call TRBJ1-5; 8 bases align to TRBD1. V lost 5 bases, J lost 4 bases, and 16 bases stayed unmatched. The germline V gene encodes CDR1 MNHEY and CDR2 SMNVEV (reference sequence). CDR3 size: 18 residues.

This chain uses TRBV15 with TRBJ2-2, with 9 nucleotides matching TRBD1. The CDR3 spans 17 residues. The V gene end was trimmed by 0 bases and the J gene end by 5 bases; junction bases not matched to a gene: 7. The V gene's germline CDR1 is LNHNV and CDR2 YYDKDF (reference sequence). DNA for the CDR3: TGTGCCACCAGCAGAGAGGGGAGGACAGGGGTTACCGGGGAGCTGTTTTTT. Its protein product is CATSREGRTGVTGELFF.

This sequence joins TRBV7-9 and TRBJ1-3; a possible D gene is TRBD1 (6 bases). This CDR3 has 16 amino acids. Per the germline V gene, CDR1 is SEHNR and CDR2 is FQNEAQ (reference sequence). V lost 6 bases to trimming and J lost 0 bases, with 15 bases between them. CDR3 residues: CASRVPGHASGNTIYF. The CDR3 coding sequence is TGTGCCAGCAGGGTTCCGGGACATGCCTCTGGAAACACCATATATTTT.

This chain links TRBV2 with TRBJ1-5; D gene ambiguous. V was pared by 4 bases and J by 5 bases, with 9 bases between. The V gene's germline CDR1 is SNHLY and CDR2 FYNNEI. There are 13 residues in the CDR3. The CDR3 region is CASSGTVDQPQHF. The CDR3 DNA reads TGTGCCAGCAGTGGGACTGTGGATCAGCCCCAGCATTTT. The whole variable domain, remainder taken from reference TRBV2 and TRBJ1-5, is EPEVTQTPSHQVTQMGQEVILRCVPISNHLYFYWYRQILGQKVEFLVSFYNNEISEKSEIFDDQFSVERPDGSNFTLKIRSTKLEDSAMYFCASSGTVDQPQHFGDGTRLSIL.

The chain uses TRBV18 and TRBJ2-1; 15 positions match TRBD2. In germline, CDR1 is KGHSH, CDR2 LQKENI. With 2 bases clipped from V and 9 bases from J, the junction kept 8 bases outside the gene matches. The CDR3 covers 17 residues. DNA for the CDR3: TGTGCCAGCTCACCATCGGTGGGGACTAGCGGGAGGAGTGAGCAGTTCTTC. Amino acids: CASSPSVGTSGRSEQFF.

This chain joins TRBV24-1 and TRBJ1-1, with TRBD1 matching over 9 bases. Germline V gives CDR1 KGHDR, CDR2 SFDVKD. The CDR3 spans 13 residues. V lost 4 bases to trimming and J lost 6 bases; unmatched junction nucleotides: 2. CDR3 in DNA: TGTGCCACCAGTGAAACAGGGGGCGCTGAAGCTTTCTTT. Its translation: CATSETGGAEAFF.

The chain carries TRBV11-2 and TRBJ1-1, with TRBD1 matching 7 bases. This CDR3 is built from 13 residues. The trim removed 5 bases at V and 8 bases at J, leaving 8 bases unmatched. The germline V gene encodes CDR1 SGHAT and CDR2 FQNNGV. CDR3 coding DNA: TGTGCCAGCAGCCAGAGGGGGACAGTCGAAGCTTTCTTT. It specifies CASSQRGTVEAFF.

The chain employs TRBV7-2 and TRBJ2-5; TRBD1 is a possible D gene (5 bases). Germline V CDR1 and CDR2: SGHTA, FQGNSA. The ends were cut back, 1 base at V and 1 base at J, with 7 bases in the middle. The CDR3 has 14 amino acids. Here the CDR3 reads CASSLVGLQETQYF. The CDR3 nucleotides read TGTGCCAGCAGCTTAGTGGGGCTCCAAGAGACCCAGTACTTC.

The count of this clone is one. The V call is TRBV2, the J call TRBJ2-7; D may be TRBD2 (6 bases). This CDR3 contains 14 residues. V lost 5 bases to trimming and J lost 1 base, with 12 bases between them. Germline V gene sequence: CDR1 SNHLY, CDR2 FYNNEI. The CDR3 DNA reads as TGTGCCAGCAGTTCCCAGGCGGGGTCCTACGAGCAGTACTTC. This translates into CASSSQAGSYEQYF.

This clone was found once. The chain employs TRBV10-1 and TRBJ2-7; D not resolved. In germline, CDR1 is WNHNN, CDR2 SYGVQD (reference sequence). This CDR3 region has 13 residues. V lost 2 bases and J lost 1, with 6 bases in between. The CDR3 nucleotides are TGCGCCAGCAGTGAGCCGGAGTCCTACGAGCAGTACTTC. Protein product: CASSEPESYEQYF.

V is TRBV30 and J is TRBJ1-2; 7 positions match TRBD1. Germline V gene sequence: CDR1 GTSNPN, CDR2 SVGIG (reference sequence). The CDR3 is made up of 16 amino acids. With 4 bases clipped from V and 0 bases from J, the junction kept 11 bases outside the gene matches. CDR3 nucleotides: TGTGCCTGGACCAGACAGGGAAGATCGGCTAACTATGGCTACACCTTC. Its translation is CAWTRQGRSANYGYTF.